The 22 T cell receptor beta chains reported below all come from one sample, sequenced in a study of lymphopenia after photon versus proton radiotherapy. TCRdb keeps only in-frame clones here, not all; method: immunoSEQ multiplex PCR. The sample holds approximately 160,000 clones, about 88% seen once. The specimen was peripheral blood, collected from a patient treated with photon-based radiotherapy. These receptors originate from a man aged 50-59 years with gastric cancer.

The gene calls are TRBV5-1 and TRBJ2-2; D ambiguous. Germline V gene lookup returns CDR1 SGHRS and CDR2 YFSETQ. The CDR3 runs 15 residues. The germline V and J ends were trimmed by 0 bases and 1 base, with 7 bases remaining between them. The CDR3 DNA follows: TGCGCCAGCAGCTTGGACGGAAGGAACACCGGGGAGCTGTTTTTT. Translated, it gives CASSLDGRNTGELFF.

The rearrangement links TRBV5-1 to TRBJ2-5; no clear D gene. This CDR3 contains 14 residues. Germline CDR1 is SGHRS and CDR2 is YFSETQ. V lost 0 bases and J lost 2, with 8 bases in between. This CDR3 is CASSLVVGQETQYF. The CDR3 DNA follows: TGCGCCAGCAGCTTGGTTGTGGGTCAAGAGACCCAGTACTTC.

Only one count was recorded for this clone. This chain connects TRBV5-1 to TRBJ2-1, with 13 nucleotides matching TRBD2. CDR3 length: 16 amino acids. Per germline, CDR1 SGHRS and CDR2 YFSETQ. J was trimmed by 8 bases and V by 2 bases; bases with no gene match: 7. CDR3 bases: TGCGCCAGCAGCTTACGGACTAGCGGGAGTATAGATGAGCAGTTCTTC. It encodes CASSLRTSGSIDEQFF.

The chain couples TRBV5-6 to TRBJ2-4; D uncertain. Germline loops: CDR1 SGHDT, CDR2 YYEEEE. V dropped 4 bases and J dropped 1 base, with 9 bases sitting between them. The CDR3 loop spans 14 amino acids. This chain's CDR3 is CASSVWQAKNIQYF. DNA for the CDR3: TGTGCCAGCAGCGTTTGGCAGGCCAAAAACATTCAGTACTTC. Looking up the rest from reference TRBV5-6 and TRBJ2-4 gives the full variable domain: DAGVTQSPTHLIKTRGQQVTLRCSPKSGHDTVSWYQQALGQGPQFIFQYYEEEERQRGNFPDRFSGHQFPNYSSELNVNALLLGDSALYLCASSVWQAKNIQYFGAGTRLSVL.

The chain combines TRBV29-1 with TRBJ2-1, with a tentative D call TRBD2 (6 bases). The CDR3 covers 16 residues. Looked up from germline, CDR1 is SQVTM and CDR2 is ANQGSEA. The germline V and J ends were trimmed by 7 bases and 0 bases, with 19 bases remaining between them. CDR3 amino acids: CSGYSAGPSSYNEQFF. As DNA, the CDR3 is TGCAGCGGATATAGCGCGGGACCAAGCTCCTACAATGAGCAGTTCTTC.

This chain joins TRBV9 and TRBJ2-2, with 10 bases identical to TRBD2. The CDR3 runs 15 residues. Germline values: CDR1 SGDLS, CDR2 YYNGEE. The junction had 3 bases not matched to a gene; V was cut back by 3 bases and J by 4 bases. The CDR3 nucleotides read TGTGCCAGCAGCGCCGCTAGCGGGAGCACCGGGGAGCTGTTTTTT. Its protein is CASSAASGSTGELFF.

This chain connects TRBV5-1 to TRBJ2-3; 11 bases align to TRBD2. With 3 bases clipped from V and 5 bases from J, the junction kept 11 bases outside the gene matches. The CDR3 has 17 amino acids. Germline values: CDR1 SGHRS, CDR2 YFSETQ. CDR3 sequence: CASSSVAGGPLVDTQYF. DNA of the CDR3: TGCGCCAGCAGCTCCGTAGCGGGAGGGCCTCTGGTAGATACGCAGTATTTT.

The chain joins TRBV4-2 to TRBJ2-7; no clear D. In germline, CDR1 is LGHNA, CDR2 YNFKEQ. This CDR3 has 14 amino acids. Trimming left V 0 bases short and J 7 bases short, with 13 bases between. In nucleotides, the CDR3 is TGTGCCAGCAGCCAAGATCAGGACCCCGGGGAGCAGTACTTC. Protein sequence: CASSQDQDPGEQYF.

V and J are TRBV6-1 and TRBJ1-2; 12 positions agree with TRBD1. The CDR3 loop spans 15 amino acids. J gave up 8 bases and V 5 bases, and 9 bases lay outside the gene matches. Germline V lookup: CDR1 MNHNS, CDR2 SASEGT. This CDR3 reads CASSRDRGLSRGYTF. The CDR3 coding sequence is TGTGCCAGCAGTCGGGACAGGGGGCTTTCGAGGGGCTACACCTTC.

CDR3 residues: CASGTGNTGELFF. As DNA, the CDR3 is TGTGCCAGCGGGACAGGGAACACCGGGGAGCTGTTTTTT. This chain links TRBV19 with TRBJ2-2; 8 bases are a match to TRBD1. V lost 9 bases and J lost 1; bases outside the gene matches: 1. Per germline, CDR1 LNHDA and CDR2 SQIVND (reference sequence). This CDR3 comprises 13 residues.

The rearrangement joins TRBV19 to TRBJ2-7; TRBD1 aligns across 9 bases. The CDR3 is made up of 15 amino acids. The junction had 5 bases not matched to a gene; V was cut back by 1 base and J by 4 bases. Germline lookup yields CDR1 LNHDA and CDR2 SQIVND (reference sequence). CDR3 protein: CASSIVQGAGYEQYF. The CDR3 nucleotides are TGTGCCAGTAGTATAGTACAGGGGGCCGGTTACGAGCAGTACTTC.

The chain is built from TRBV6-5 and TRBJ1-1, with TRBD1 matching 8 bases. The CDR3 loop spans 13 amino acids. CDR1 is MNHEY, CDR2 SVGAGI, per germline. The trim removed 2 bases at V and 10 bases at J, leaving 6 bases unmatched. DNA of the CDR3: TGTGCCAGCAGTTACCAGGGGGCTTTGGGAGCTTTCTTT. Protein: CASSYQGALGAFF.

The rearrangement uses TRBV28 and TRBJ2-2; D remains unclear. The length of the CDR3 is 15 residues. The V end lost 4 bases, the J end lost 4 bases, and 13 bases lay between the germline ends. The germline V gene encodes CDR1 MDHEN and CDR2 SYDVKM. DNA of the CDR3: TGTGCCAGCAGTTACGACCAACTCTCCACCGGGGAGCTGTTTTTT. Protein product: CASSYDQLSTGELFF.

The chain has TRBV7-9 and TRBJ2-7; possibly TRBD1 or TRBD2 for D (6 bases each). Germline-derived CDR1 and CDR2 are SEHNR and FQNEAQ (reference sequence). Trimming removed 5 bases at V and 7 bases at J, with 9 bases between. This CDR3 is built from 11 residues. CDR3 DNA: TGTGCCAGCAGCGAGGGGGGAGAGCAGTACTTC. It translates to CASSEGGEQYF.

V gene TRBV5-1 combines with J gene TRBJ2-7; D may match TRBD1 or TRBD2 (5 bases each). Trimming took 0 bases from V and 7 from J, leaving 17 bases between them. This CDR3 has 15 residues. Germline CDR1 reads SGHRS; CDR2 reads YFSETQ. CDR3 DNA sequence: TGCGCCAGCAGCTTGGCGGACATCCCCTCGGGGGAGCAGTACTTC. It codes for CASSLADIPSGEQYF.

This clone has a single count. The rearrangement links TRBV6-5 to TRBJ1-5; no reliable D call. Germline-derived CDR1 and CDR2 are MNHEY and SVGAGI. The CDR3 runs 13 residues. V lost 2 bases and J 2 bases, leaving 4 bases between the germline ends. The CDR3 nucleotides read TGTGCCAGCAGTTACGAGGGCAATCAGCCCCAGCATTTT. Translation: CASSYEGNQPQHF.

The CDR3 loop is CASSPGQWNTEAFF. The CDR3 bases are TGTGCCAGCAGTCCGGGACAATGGAACACTGAAGCTTTCTTT. The chain combines TRBV28 with TRBJ1-1; possibly TRBD1 for D (6 bases). Trimming left V 5 bases short and J 1 base short, with 11 bases between. The CDR3 extends over 14 amino acids. Germline V lookup: CDR1 MDHEN, CDR2 SYDVKM. The full variable domain, its missing parts supplied by reference TRBV28 and TRBJ1-1, is DVKVTQSSRYLVKRTGEKVFLECVQDMDHENMFWYRQDPGLGLRLIYFSYDVKMKEKGDIPEGYSVSREKKERFSLILESASTNQTSMYLCASSPGQWNTEAFFGQGTRLTVV.

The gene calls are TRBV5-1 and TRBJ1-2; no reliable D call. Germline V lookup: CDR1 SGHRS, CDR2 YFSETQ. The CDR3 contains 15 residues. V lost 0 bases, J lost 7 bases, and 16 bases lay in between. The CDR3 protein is CASSLVEGGRSGYTF. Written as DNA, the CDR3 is TGCGCCAGCAGCTTGGTAGAGGGCGGGAGATCTGGCTACACCTTC.

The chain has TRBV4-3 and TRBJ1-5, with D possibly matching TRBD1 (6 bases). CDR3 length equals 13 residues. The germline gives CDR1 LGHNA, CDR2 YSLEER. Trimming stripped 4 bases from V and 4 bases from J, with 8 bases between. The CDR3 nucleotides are TGCGCCAGCAGCCCTGGGACAAATCAGCCCCAGCATTTT. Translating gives CASSPGTNQPQHF.

The chain's CDR3 is CASSSRAGTGNTIYF. CDR3 coding DNA: TGTGCCAGCAGCTCCCGGGCAGGGACAGGAAACACCATATATTTT. The chain carries TRBV11-2 and TRBJ1-3; a weak D match, TRBD1 (6 bases). Trimming removed 4 bases from V and 4 bases from J, with 14 bases in between. This CDR3 is built from 15 residues. The germline V gene has CDR1 SGHAT and CDR2 FQNNGV.

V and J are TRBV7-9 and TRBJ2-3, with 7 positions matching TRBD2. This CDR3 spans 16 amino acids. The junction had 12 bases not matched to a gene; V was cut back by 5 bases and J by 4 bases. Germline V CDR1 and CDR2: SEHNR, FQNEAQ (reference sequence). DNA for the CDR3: TGTGCCAGCAGCCTCCACCCTACTAGCGTATCAGATACGCAGTATTTT. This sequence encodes CASSLHPTSVSDTQYF.

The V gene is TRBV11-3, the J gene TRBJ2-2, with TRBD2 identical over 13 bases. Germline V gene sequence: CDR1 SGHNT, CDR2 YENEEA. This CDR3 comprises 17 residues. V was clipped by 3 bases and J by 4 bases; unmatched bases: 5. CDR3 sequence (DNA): TGTGCCAGCAGCTTGAGACTAGCGGGAGGTACCACCGGGGAGCTGTTTTTT. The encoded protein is CASSLRLAGGTTGELFF. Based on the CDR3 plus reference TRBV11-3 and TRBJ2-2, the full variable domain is EAGVVQSPRYKIIEKKQPVAFWCNPISGHNTLYWYLQNLGQGPELLIRYENEEAVDDSQLPKDRFSAERLKGVDSTLKIQPAELGDSAVYLCASSLRLAGGTTGELFFGEGSRLTVL.